This paragraph reports one TCR beta chain. Its antigen is currently unknown. Trimming removed 4 bases from V and 8 bases from J; junction bases left unmatched: 10. The CDR3 is 14 residues long. The V gene's germline CDR1 is SGHTA and CDR2 FQGNSA. The sample is drawn from a study of cytomegalovirus exposure and HLA in healthy donors. Study as a whole: There were just under 400 genotyped donors. Of these, roughly 82% fell in the genetic ancestry cluster associated with self-reported Caucasian donors. Whole-study results and caveats: Across HLA loci, a later analysis found differing TCR association rates, with DRB1 most and HLA-C fewest. Fewer N-insertions (relative to the roughly 610-donor mean) were reportedly seen in an Asian-associated ancestry cluster in a later analysis. In all likelihood, a cluster of highly shared sequence variants was a sequencing artifact.

In the PCR, 60 Vbeta and 13 Jbeta primers were used. Using immunoSEQ multiplex PCR, the repertoire was profiled, and TCRdb retains in-frame clones only, with some absent. The profile shows about 100,000 clones, more than 75% of them singletons. The chain couples TRBV7-2 to TRBJ1-2, with 7 bases that match TRBD1. The sequencing input was PBMCs. The sequence came from a woman between 40 and 55 years old in good health and CMV-seronegative. DNA for the CDR3: TGTGCCAGCAGCTCTGGGACAGCAATGAGCGGCTACACCTTC. Its protein product is CASSSGTAMSGYTF.